A selection of T cell receptor beta chains follows, all from one sample in a study of CD8+CD57+ T cells in acquired aplastic anemia. TCRdb used MiXCR to reprocess the reads, holding one entry per CDR3 protein. The sample shows around 68,000 distinct CDR3 sequences, around half of them seen only once. Material for sequencing was sorted CD4+, CD8+, or CD8+CD57+ T cells (not recorded which) from PBMCs. The receptors here all came from a human donor in good health, serving as a control. CDR3s leave out the opening cysteine and the closing phenylalanine or tryptophan.

j_call | cdr3_length | v_call | cdr3_aa
TRBJ1-2 | 11 | TRBV29-1 | SVEDEADYGYT
TRBJ1-1 | 10 | TRBV19 | ASIGGNTEAF
TRBJ2-3 | 15 | TRBV10-1 | ASRPIKSPGRTDTQY
TRBJ2-7 | 13 | TRBV4-2 | ASSQNWGQTYEQY
TRBJ2-1 | 12 | TRBV18 | ASSTRLADNEQF
TRBJ2-7 | 10 | TRBV5-1 | ASSTESYEQY
TRBJ2-6 | 15 | TRBV2 | ASINRGQNLGANVLT
TRBJ1-1 | 14 | TRBV4-1 | ASSQGTISLGTEAF
TRBJ1-1 | 13 | TRBV6-6 | ASSYSAGGSTEAF
TRBJ1-6 | 11 | TRBV19 | ASSGRPNSPLH
TRBJ1-1 | 13 | TRBV15 | ATSLRQGTNTEAF
TRBJ2-2 | 15 | TRBV6-1 | ASSRRLLGLNTGELF
TRBJ2-1 | 15 | TRBV11-2 | ASSLFSGPQLNNEQF
TRBJ1-1 | 13 | TRBV25-1 | ASSGRKVGSTEAL
TRBJ2-5 | 11 | TRBV29-1 | SVVRDSKETQY
TRBJ2-3 | 12 | TRBV27 | ASSLSEGRDTQY
TRBJ2-5 | 16 | TRBV5-1 | ASSLEGLAGVPKETQY
TRBJ1-1 | 11 | TRBV19 | ASKGYGNTEAF
TRBJ1-1 | 14 | TRBV9 | ASSVRAGALNTEAF
TRBJ2-3 | 10 | TRBV29-1 | SVGQGTDTQY
TRBJ2-3 | 12 | TRBV29-1 | SATAGQGADTQY
TRBJ1-2 | 10 | TRBV7-3 | ASSRQGDGYT
TRBJ1-1 | 10 | TRBV7-3 | ASSLVGYEAF
TRBJ1-1 | 10 | TRBV20-1 | SAREGFTEAF
TRBJ2-7 | 10 | TRBV7-2 | ASSLSAYEQY
TRBJ2-7 | 12 | TRBV9 | ASSVSPAVDEQY
TRBJ1-4 | 17 | TRBV7-9 | ASSFIPGQDFSTNEKLF
TRBJ2-7 | 12 | TRBV20-1 | SADGGLNRAEQY